This T cell receptor beta chain was profiled in a study of T cells in tumors after PD-1 blockade. Turning to the study itself: Prior checkpoint blockade, systemic immunosuppressant use, or anti-cancer therapy within 4 weeks excluded patients. Some patients also took daily vismodegib 150 mg during anti-PD-1 treatment.

Losses at the gene ends were 5 bases for V and 5 bases for J; bases not matched to a gene: 8. The CDR3 spans 15 residues. Germline V gene data show CDR1 as SEHNR and CDR2 as FQNEAQ (reference sequence). Tumor or blood genomic DNA was sequenced, with inputs of about 550 ng to 6,500 ng. Whole-study results and caveats: Around two fifths of tumor TCR clonotypes were also found in blood.

Here immunoSEQ multiplex PCR was the method, and the copy in TCRdb shows in-frame clones only, minus some. This table has 20,000 to 25,000 clones, about three quarters appearing once. The table lists this clone with a count of one. No antigen is known for it. This sequence joins TRBV7-9 and TRBJ2-1, with TRBD2 identical over 8 bases. Sequences were derived from PBMCs, sampled before anti-PD-1 treatment. The receptor was isolated from a human donor with basal cell carcinoma. For the CDR3, the DNA is TGTGCCAGCAGCGCCCGGGGGGGTAACGACAATGAGCAGTTCTTC. Translated: CASSARGGNDNEQFF.